The T cell receptor beta chain under discussion was sequenced for a study of response to subunit inactivated influenza vaccine. General observations from the study: The study's authors posited that every seasonal influenza vaccination enlists few new T cells.

Concerning this clonotype: Its antigen is unknown.

One entry per CDR3 protein, called by TCRdb with MiXCR from the RT-PCR reads. The sample lists about 480,000 distinct CDR3 sequences; roughly 11% were seen once. The sample here was PBMCs from blood, taken 40 to 50 days after vaccination. The sequence was collected from a man aged 45-65 years who received an inactivated influenza vaccine.

CDR3 residues: CASSFDKHEQFF. As DNA, the CDR3 is TGCGCCAGCAGCTTCGACAAACATGAGCAGTTCTTC. This chain uses TRBV5-1 with TRBJ2-1; no clear D. The CDR3 is made up of 12 amino acids. Trimming shortened V by 2 bases and J by 8 bases, and 8 bases separated the two germline ends. Germline values: CDR1 SGHRS, CDR2 YFSETQ.